A selection of T cell receptor beta chains follows, all from one sample in a study of shared T cell receptors in the human thymus. The assay was immunoSEQ multiplex PCR, and TCRdb's table has in-frame clones only and misses some. The sample lists under 700,000 clones, around 78% occurring once. These records were also assigned to another study, of human thymus T cells.

The sequencing input was thymocytes. The receptors shown here come from a boy less than two years old with a congenital heart defect. Both conserved end residues are part of each CDR3. The D gene is left open where the match is weak. Part of the rows lack a size; the others show once, few, many or a class for expanded clones.

D gene: NA; J gene: TRBJ1-4; V gene: TRBV11-2; clone size: NA; CDR3 protein: CASSPEHRLDNEKLFF; CDR3 DNA: TGTGCCAGCAGCCCCGAGCACAGGTTAGATAATGAAAAACTGTTTTTT
D gene: TRBD2; J gene: TRBJ2-1; V gene: TRBV25-1; clone size: NA; CDR3 protein: CASSENPAGGPVFF; CDR3 DNA: TGTGCCAGCAGTGAAAACCCAGCGGGAGGGCCGGTGTTCTTC
D gene: TRBD2; J gene: TRBJ2-1; V gene: TRBV6-4; clone size: few; CDR3 protein: CASIPGLAGDYNEQFF; CDR3 DNA: TGTGCCAGCATCCCGGGACTAGCGGGAGACTACAATGAGCAGTTCTTC
D gene: NA; J gene: TRBJ2-7; V gene: TRBV13; clone size: NA; CDR3 protein: CASSRLGQVNTYEQYF; CDR3 DNA: TGTGCCAGCAGCCGGCTGGGGCAGGTTAACACCTACGAGCAGTACTTC
D gene: NA; J gene: TRBJ2-2; V gene: TRBV18; clone size: NA; CDR3 protein: CASSPRDKSGELFF; CDR3 DNA: TGTGCCAGCTCACCACGGGACAAGTCCGGGGAGCTGTTTTTT
D gene: NA; J gene: TRBJ2-1; V gene: TRBV18; clone size: NA; CDR3 protein: CASSPNQASYNEQFF; CDR3 DNA: TGTGCCAGCTCACCGAACCAGGCCTCCTACAATGAGCAGTTCTTC
D gene: NA; J gene: TRBJ2-7; V gene: TRBV2; clone size: NA; CDR3 protein: CASSEVGGQNYEQYF; CDR3 DNA: TGTGCCAGCAGTGAAGTGGGGGGACAGAACTACGAGCAGTACTTC
D gene: NA; J gene: TRBJ2-7; V gene: TRBV11-2; clone size: NA; CDR3 protein: CASSSYVSYEQYF; CDR3 DNA: TGTGCCAGCAGCTCCTACGTCTCCTACGAGCAGTACTTC
D gene: NA; J gene: TRBJ2-6; V gene: TRBV27; clone size: NA; CDR3 protein: CASSTQGPRSGANVLTF; CDR3 DNA: TGTGCCAGCAGTACTCAAGGACCGCGCTCTGGGGCCAACGTCCTGACCTTC
D gene: NA; J gene: TRBJ1-3; V gene: TRBV5-1; clone size: NA; CDR3 protein: CASSLHRADSGNTIYF; CDR3 DNA: TGCGCCAGCAGCTTACACAGGGCTGACTCTGGAAACACCATATATTTT
D gene: NA; J gene: TRBJ2-1; V gene: TRBV27; clone size: NA; CDR3 protein: CASSNPPNEQFF; CDR3 DNA: TGTGCCAGCAGTAATCCCCCTAATGAGCAGTTCTTC
D gene: TRBD2; J gene: TRBJ2-2; V gene: TRBV27; clone size: NA; CDR3 protein: CASSSGGWTGELFF; CDR3 DNA: TGTGCCAGCAGTAGCGGGGGATGGACCGGGGAGCTGTTTTTT
D gene: TRBD1; J gene: TRBJ2-1; V gene: TRBV5-4; clone size: NA; CDR3 protein: CASSIQGTLYNEQFF; CDR3 DNA: TGTGCCAGCAGCATACAGGGGACATTATACAATGAGCAGTTCTTC
D gene: NA; J gene: TRBJ2-3; V gene: TRBV9; clone size: NA; CDR3 protein: CASSVAGDRDTQYF; CDR3 DNA: TGTGCCAGCAGCGTAGCAGGGGATCGAGATACGCAGTATTTT
D gene: NA; J gene: TRBJ2-1; V gene: TRBV7-9; clone size: NA; CDR3 protein: CASSPHGMGSYNEQFF; CDR3 DNA: TGTGCCAGCAGCCCACACGGGATGGGCTCCTACAATGAGCAGTTCTTC
D gene: NA; J gene: TRBJ1-4; V gene: TRBV5-6; clone size: NA; CDR3 protein: CASSLGVAGRPTNEKLFF; CDR3 DNA: TGTGCCAGCAGCTTGGGTGTGGCAGGCCGACCAACTAATGAAAAACTGTTTTTT
D gene: NA; J gene: TRBJ1-2; V gene: TRBV5-6; clone size: NA; CDR3 protein: CATQGSPTELNYGYTF; CDR3 DNA: TGTGCCACCCAGGGGAGCCCGACGGAACTCAACTATGGCTACACCTTC
D gene: TRBD2; J gene: TRBJ2-2; V gene: TRBV5-4; clone size: NA; CDR3 protein: CASRTGLAVNPGELFF; CDR3 DNA: TGTGCCAGCAGAACCGGACTAGCGGTTAACCCCGGGGAGCTGTTTTTT
D gene: TRBD2; J gene: TRBJ2-3; V gene: TRBV4-1; clone size: NA; CDR3 protein: CASSQDPGGETDTQYF; CDR3 DNA: TGCGCCAGCAGCCAAGACCCCGGGGGGGAGACAGATACGCAGTATTTT
D gene: TRBD2; J gene: TRBJ2-7; V gene: TRBV9; clone size: NA; CDR3 protein: CASSPKGLAAYEQYF; CDR3 DNA: TGTGCCAGCAGCCCTAAGGGACTAGCGGCCTACGAGCAGTACTTC
D gene: NA; J gene: TRBJ2-1; V gene: TRBV7-6; clone size: NA; CDR3 protein: CASSLRLSLPLGDYNEQFF; CDR3 DNA: TGTGCCAGCAGCTTAAGGCTTTCTTTGCCTTTAGGGGACTACAATGAGCAGTTCTTC
D gene: TRBD1; J gene: TRBJ1-1; V gene: TRBV7-6; clone size: NA; CDR3 protein: CASSLGQGNTEAFF; CDR3 DNA: TGTGCCAGCAGTTTGGGACAGGGGAACACTGAAGCTTTCTTT
D gene: TRBD2; J gene: TRBJ2-7; V gene: TRBV7-9; clone size: NA; CDR3 protein: CASSRRGGAVYEQYF; CDR3 DNA: TGTGCCAGCAGCCGACGGGGGGGTGCAGTCTACGAGCAGTACTTC